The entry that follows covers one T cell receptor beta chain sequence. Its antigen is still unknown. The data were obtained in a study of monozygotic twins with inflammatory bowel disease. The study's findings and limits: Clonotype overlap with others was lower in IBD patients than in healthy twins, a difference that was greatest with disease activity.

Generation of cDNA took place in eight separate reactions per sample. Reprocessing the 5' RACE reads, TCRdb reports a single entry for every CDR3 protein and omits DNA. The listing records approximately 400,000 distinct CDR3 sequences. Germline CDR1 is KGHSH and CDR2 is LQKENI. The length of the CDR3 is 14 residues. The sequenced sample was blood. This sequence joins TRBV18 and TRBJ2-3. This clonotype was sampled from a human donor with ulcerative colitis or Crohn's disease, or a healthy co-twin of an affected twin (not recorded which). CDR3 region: CASSPRLAADTQYF.